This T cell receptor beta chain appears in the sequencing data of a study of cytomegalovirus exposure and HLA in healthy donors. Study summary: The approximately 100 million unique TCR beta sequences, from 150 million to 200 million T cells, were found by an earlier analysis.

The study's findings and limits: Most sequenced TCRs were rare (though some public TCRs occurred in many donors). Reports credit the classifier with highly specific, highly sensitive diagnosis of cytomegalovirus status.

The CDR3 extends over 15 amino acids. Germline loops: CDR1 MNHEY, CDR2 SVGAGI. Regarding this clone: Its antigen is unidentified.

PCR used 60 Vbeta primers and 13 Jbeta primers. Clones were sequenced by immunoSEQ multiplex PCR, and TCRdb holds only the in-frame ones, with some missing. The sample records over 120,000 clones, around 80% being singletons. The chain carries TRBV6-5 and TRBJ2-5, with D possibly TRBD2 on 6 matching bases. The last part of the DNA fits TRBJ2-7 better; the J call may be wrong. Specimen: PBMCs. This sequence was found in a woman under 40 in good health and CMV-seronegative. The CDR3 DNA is TGTGCCAGCAGTTACTCACCGGGAGAAGGCTACGAGCAGTACTTC. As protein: CASSYSPGEGYEQYF.